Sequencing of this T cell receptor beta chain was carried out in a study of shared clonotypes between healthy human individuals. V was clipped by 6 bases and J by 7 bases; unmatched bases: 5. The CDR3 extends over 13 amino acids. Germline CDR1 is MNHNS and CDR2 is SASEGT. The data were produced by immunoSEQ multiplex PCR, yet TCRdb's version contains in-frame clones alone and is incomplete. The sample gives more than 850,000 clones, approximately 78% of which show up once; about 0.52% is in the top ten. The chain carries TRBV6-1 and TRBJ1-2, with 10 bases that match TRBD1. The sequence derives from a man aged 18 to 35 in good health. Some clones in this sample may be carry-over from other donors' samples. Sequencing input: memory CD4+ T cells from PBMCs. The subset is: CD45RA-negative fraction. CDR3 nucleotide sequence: TGTGCCAGCAGAGGGACAGGGGAGGGTGGCTACACCTTC. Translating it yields CASRGTGEGGYTF.